One and the same sample provided the 11 T cell receptor beta chains below, sequenced in a study of blood T cells in healthy people across ages. PCR was performed a second time for roughly 7 to 11 cycles using a sample-barcoded 5' primer and a J-beta primer mix. TCRdb independently ran MiXCR on the 5' RACE reads; one entry per CDR3 protein. The table shows about 800,000 distinct CDR3 sequences, with roughly 60% occurring only once. Sequencing was done on a sample of blood. These receptors were obtained from a man aged 30 to 45 in good health.

The chain joins TRBV4-1 to TRBJ2-5; TRBD2 might be the D (5 bases). V gave up 0 bases and J gave up 5 bases, with 13 bases separating them. Germline V gene sequence: CDR1 MGHRA, CDR2 YSYEKL. The CDR3 has 15 amino acids. CDR3 sequence reads: CASSQDIGMSETQYF. CDR3 nucleotide sequence: TGCGCCAGCAGCCAAGATATCGGGATGAGCGAGACCCAGTACTTC.

This chain joins TRBV12-3 or TRBV12-4 and TRBJ2-4, with D hard to call. Trimming removed 6 bases at V and 8 bases at J, with 14 bases between. The CDR3 sequence is 13 residues long. CDR3 residues: CASSGPLRDIQYF. The CDR3 DNA reads as TGTGCCAGCAGCGGGCCGTTAAGGGACATTCAGTACTTC.

The chain links TRBV20-1 to TRBJ1-6; tentatively, D is TRBD1 (6 bases). V was clipped by 4 bases and J by 8 bases, with 15 bases between them. The CDR3 length is 14 residues. Germline CDR1 reads DFQATT; CDR2 reads SNEGSKA (reference sequence). The CDR3: CSAKTGTMDSPLHF. CDR3 bases: TGCAGTGCTAAGACCGGGACAATGGATTCACCCCTCCACTTT.

This clonotype has a count of ten or more. The chain links TRBV27 to TRBJ2-3; D gene ambiguous. The CDR3 length is 12 residues. CDR1 and CDR2 (germline): MNHEY, SMNVEV (reference sequence). Trimming pared 5 bases from V and 2 bases from J, leaving 5 bases between. The CDR3 DNA is TGTGCCAGCAGTCCCCCCACAGATACGCAGTATTTT. This gives the protein CASSPPTDTQYF.

J is TRBJ2-4 and V is TRBV20-1; D may be TRBD1 or TRBD2 (5 bases each). The length of the CDR3 is 11 residues. V was cut by 0 bases and J by 13 bases, with 10 bases left in between. CDR1 is DFQATT, CDR2 SNEGSKA, per germline (reference sequence). As DNA, the CDR3 is TGCAGTGCTAGAGATCAAGGGGAGCAGTACTTC. The encoded protein is CSARDQGEQYF.

The chain employs TRBV2 and TRBJ1-6; a possible D gene is TRBD1 (6 bases). The CDR3 totals 16 residues. V lost 6 bases, J lost 10 bases, and 22 bases lay in between. Germline-derived CDR1 and CDR2 are SNHLY and FYNNEI. CDR3 in DNA: TGTGCCAGCAGCGGGCGGGGGGGCCTTCTTGAGTCACCCCTCCACTTT. This translates into CASSGRGGLLESPLHF.

This clonotype was counted only a few times. The chain couples TRBV27 to TRBJ2-7; D is ambiguous. The CDR3 is made up of 12 amino acids. From germline, CDR1 is MNHEY and CDR2 SMNVEV (reference sequence). V was shortened by 8 bases and J by 4 bases, with 12 bases between the two germline ends. The CDR3 coding sequence is TGTGCCAGCGGCTTGCCCTCATACGAGCAGTACTTC. Amino acids: CASGLPSYEQYF.

This clonotype has a handful of counts. This chain connects TRBV5-1 to TRBJ2-5, with TRBD1 as a possible D gene (6 bases). The CDR3 covers 15 residues. The germline V gene has CDR1 SGHRS and CDR2 YFSETQ. V was cut by 4 bases and J by 2 bases, with 15 bases left in between. As DNA, the CDR3 is TGCGCCAGCAGCGTAGCAGGGGAAGAACAAGAGACCCAGTACTTC. Translation gives CASSVAGEEQETQYF.

V and J are TRBV11-2 and TRBJ1-1, with 7 bases fitting TRBD1. The CDR3 extends over 17 amino acids. Germline lookup yields CDR1 SGHAT and CDR2 FQNNGV. Trimming took 3 bases from V and 1 from J; bases not matched to a gene: 11. CDR3 protein: CASSLDRQGGPNTEAFF. CDR3 DNA: TGTGCCAGCAGCTTGGACCGACAGGGAGGGCCGAACACTGAAGCTTTCTTT.

Regarding this clonotype: This may be a read error: a much more frequent sequence differs by one nucleotide. The rearrangement links TRBV29-1 to TRBJ2-7; maybe TRBD1 (5 bases). Germline V gene sequence: CDR1 SQVTM, CDR2 ANQGSEA. The CDR3 consists of 14 residues. V was clipped by 3 bases and J by 7 bases, with 19 bases between them. The CDR3 region is CSVDGQGVYNEQYF. The CDR3 DNA is TGCAGCGTTGATGGGCAGGGTGTGTACAATGAGCAGTACTTC.

V is TRBV2 and J is TRBJ2-7; the D gene could be TRBD1 or TRBD2 (5 bases each). This CDR3 comprises 14 residues. The germline V and J ends were trimmed by 8 bases and 0 bases, with 14 bases remaining between them. CDR1 SNHLY and CDR2 FYNNEI come from the germline V gene. The DNA for the CDR3 is TGTGCCAGCCGAGGGACGGAGCGCTCCTACGAGCAGTACTTC. Protein product: CASRGTERSYEQYF.